This T cell receptor beta chain was sequenced in a study of radiotherapy plus CTLA-4 blockade in lung cancer. Germline V gene lookup returns CDR1 MNHEY and CDR2 SMNVEV (reference sequence). The CDR3 extends over 15 amino acids. The ends were cut back, 2 bases at V and 6 bases at J, with 13 bases in the middle. Method: immunoSEQ multiplex PCR; TCRdb's copy keeps in-frame clones and lacks some. Altogether about 98,000 clones are present, 82% being singletons, with the ten largest covering 3% to 4%. V gene TRBV27 combines with J gene TRBJ1-4; TRBD1 is a possible D gene (5 bases). The receptor comes from a human donor with non-small cell lung cancer who had a partial response to radiotherapy plus ipilimumab. This specimen consisted of peripheral blood, obtained from a patient treated with radiotherapy plus ipilimumab. The CDR3 nucleotides are TGTGCCAGCAGTTTAAGAAGGGGAGGGGATGAAAAACTGTTTTTT. Translating gives CASSLRRGGDEKLFF.